This T cell receptor (beta chain) was sequenced for a study of T cells in Graves' hyperthyroidism and ophthalmopathy. Overall study results and limits: Onset of ophthalmopathy came a median approximately 6.5 months after the model predicted it. A model built on 13 V-J features separated ophthalmopathy from stable hyperthyroidism.

This clonotype was detected a few times. Its antigen is unknown. Trimming took off 11 bases at V and 5 bases at J, with 9 bases between the two ends. Per the germline V gene, CDR1 is SNHLY and CDR2 is FYNNEI. The CDR3 spans 10 residues. Amplification of TCR beta CDR3 regions was performed using RNA transcripts as template. HTBI primers were the set used in a first-round RT-PCR of the TCR CDR3. In TCRdb, the multiplex PCR reads were re-called with MiXCR into one record per CDR3 protein. The sample consists of 650,000 to 800,000 distinct CDR3 sequences, 45% of them appearing once. The sequence came from an adult man with Graves' disease, either hyperthyroidism or ophthalmopathy (not recorded which). Sequencing input: peripheral blood or thyroid tissue (not recorded which). The V and J genes are TRBV2 and TRBJ2-5; D uncertain. This CDR3 is CASFGETQYF. The CDR3, as DNA: TGTGCCTCCTTTGGGGAGACCCAGTACTTC.